These 27 T cell receptor beta chains were all obtained from the same sample, sequenced in a study of T cells in localized non-small cell lung cancer. The protocol was immunoSEQ multiplex PCR, while the TCRdb copy is restricted to in-frame clones and leaves out a portion. The sample lists about 11,000 clones; approximately 90% were seen once. The starting material was peripheral blood, obtained before any cancer treatment. These TCRs come from a male donor older than 55 with stage III lung adenocarcinoma.

The chain is built from TRBV9 and TRBJ2-2; 10 nucleotides line up with TRBD2. The CDR3 extends over 17 amino acids. Germline lookup yields CDR1 SGDLS and CDR2 YYNGEE. V trimming: 4 bases; J trimming: 0 bases; junction bases outside the gene matches: 6. The CDR3 DNA reads as TGTGCCAGCAGCTCCCCTAGCGGGGGTTCGAACACCGGGGAGCTGTTTTTT. Residues: CASSSPSGGSNTGELFF. Looking up the rest from reference TRBV9 and TRBJ2-2 gives the full variable domain: DSGVTQTPKHLITATGQRVTLRCSPRSGDLSVYWYQQSLDQGLQFLIQYYNGEERAKGNILERFSAQQFPDLHSELNLSSLELGDSALYFCASSSPSGGSNTGELFFGEGSRLTVL.

This rearrangement joins TRBV5-8 to TRBJ2-7, with 7 bases lining up with TRBD2. The CDR3 runs to 18 residues. Germline assignment: CDR1 SGHTS and CDR2 YDEGEE. J was trimmed by 4 bases and V by 3 bases; bases with no gene match: 19. The chain's CDR3 is CASSWSGTVQYLQYEQYF. The CDR3 DNA reads TGTGCCAGCAGCTGGAGCGGGACGGTTCAATACCTCCAGTACGAGCAGTACTTC.

This clone occurred a few times. V is TRBV6-1 and J is TRBJ2-2; D call uncertain. V was clipped by 3 bases and J by 4 bases, with 6 bases between them. Germline V lookup: CDR1 MNHNS, CDR2 SASEGT. This CDR3 is built from 13 residues. CDR3 in amino acids: CASSDYGTGELFF. Here the CDR3 DNA reads TGTGCCAGCAGTGACTACGGCACCGGGGAGCTGTTTTTT.

The chain links TRBV7-9 to TRBJ1-6; TRBD1 might be the D (5 bases). V gave up 1 base and J gave up 6 bases, with 10 bases separating them. The CDR3 runs 15 residues. In germline, CDR1 is SEHNR, CDR2 FQNEAQ (reference sequence). Written as DNA, the CDR3 is TGTGCCAGCAGCTTAGGGGGCGAGGGTAATTCACCCCTCCACTTT. Translating gives CASSLGGEGNSPLHF.

The chain employs TRBV7-2 and TRBJ2-3; no reliable D call. Germline values: CDR1 SGHTA, CDR2 FQGNSA. This CDR3 is built from 12 residues. With 3 bases removed from V and 4 bases from J, the gap between germline ends came to 5 bases. The chain's CDR3 is CASSFNSDTQYF. CDR3 DNA sequence: TGTGCCAGCAGCTTTAATTCAGATACGCAGTATTTT.

The chain recombines TRBV11-2 with TRBJ1-5; TRBD1 is a possible D gene (6 bases). Deletions cut 5 bases from V and 4 bases from J, with 15 bases between. The germline V gene encodes CDR1 SGHAT and CDR2 FQNNGV. The CDR3 has 15 amino acids. In DNA form, the CDR3 reads TGTGCCAGCAGCAGAACAGGGTCGGGGAATCAGCCCCAGCATTTT. Its protein is CASSRTGSGNQPQHF.

The chain joins TRBV4-2 to TRBJ2-7, with D maybe TRBD1 (6 bases). This CDR3 comprises 16 residues. Between the trimmed V and J ends, which lost 1 base and 5 bases, there was a span of 18 bases. Germline assignment: CDR1 LGHNA and CDR2 YNFKEQ. The CDR3 region is CASSQVDGQGRNEQYF. The CDR3 DNA reads TGTGCCAGCAGCCAAGTTGACGGGCAGGGGCGCAACGAGCAGTACTTC.

The chain combines TRBV19 with TRBJ1-2; D is ambiguous. Germline CDR1 reads LNHDA; CDR2 reads SQIVND (reference sequence). The CDR3 consists of 12 residues. Deletions cut 7 bases from V and 5 bases from J, with 11 bases between. The CDR3 DNA is TGTGCCAGTATATCCGGAGGATATGGCTACACCTTC. This sequence encodes CASISGGYGYTF.

A single count supports this clone. The chain has TRBV7-2 and TRBJ2-1; 16 bases line up with TRBD2. The germline CDR1 and CDR2 sequences are SGHTA and FQGNSA. Trimming at V came to 1 base and at J to 7 bases, leaving 7 bases not matched to a gene. CDR3 length: 18 amino acids. The CDR3 reads CASSLVGTSGRAGNEQFF. The CDR3 nucleotides read TGTGCCAGCAGCTTAGTGGGGACTAGCGGGAGGGCCGGGAATGAGCAGTTCTTC.

This chain joins TRBV4-2 and TRBJ2-3, with 10 bases identical to TRBD2. Germline V gives CDR1 LGHNA, CDR2 YNFKEQ. This CDR3 spans 17 amino acids. V lost 0 bases, J lost 5 bases, and 8 bases stayed unmatched. The CDR3: CASSQDWSGRAVDTQYF. Here the CDR3 DNA reads TGTGCCAGCAGCCAAGATTGGAGCGGGAGGGCCGTAGATACGCAGTATTTT.

In its sample, this clone was seen a few times. The V and J genes are TRBV27 and TRBJ2-1; 8 nucleotides align to TRBD2. The CDR3 runs 15 residues. J gave up 7 bases and V 8 bases, and 13 bases lay outside the gene matches. Germline CDR1 MNHEY, CDR2 SMNVEV (reference sequence). The CDR3 nucleotides read TGTGCCAGCGCGTCTTTAGGAGCGGGAGTAAATGAGCAGTTCTTC. Its translation is CASASLGAGVNEQFF.

The chain has TRBV5-8 and TRBJ2-3, with 9 bases aligning to TRBD2. The CDR3 length is 16 residues. V was clipped by 1 base and J by 3 bases; unmatched bases: 6. Germline CDR1 reads SGHTS; CDR2 reads YDEGEE. The CDR3 is CASSLNLAGTTDTQYF. CDR3 coding DNA: TGTGCCAGCAGCTTGAATCTAGCGGGAACGACAGATACGCAGTATTTT.

V usage is TRBV27 and J usage is TRBJ2-5, with D perhaps being TRBD1 or TRBD2 (5 bases each). The CDR3 spans 16 residues. V was trimmed by 5 bases and J by 2 bases, leaving 18 bases between them. Germline lookup yields CDR1 MNHEY and CDR2 SMNVEV (reference sequence). CDR3 bases: TGTGCCAGCAGTGGAGGAGGAGACCGGACACAAGAGACCCAGTACTTC. This encodes CASSGGGDRTQETQYF.

V gene TRBV14 combines with J gene TRBJ2-1, with 12 bases fitting TRBD1. Germline CDR1 is SGHDN and CDR2 is FVKESK. The CDR3 sequence is 16 residues long. V dropped 2 bases and J dropped 7; count of bases not matched to a gene: 6. As DNA, the CDR3 is TGTGCCAGCAGCCAAACCGGGACAGGGGGCTTTAATGAGCAGTTCTTC. This codes for CASSQTGTGGFNEQFF.

The chain uses TRBV29-1 and TRBJ2-1, with a tentative D call TRBD2 (6 bases). CDR1 SQVTM and CDR2 ANQGSEA come from the germline V gene. V lost 7 bases, J lost 2 bases, and 18 bases lay in between. The CDR3 extends over 15 amino acids. CDR3 nucleotide sequence: TGCAGCGCCCCGCCAGGAGGGACGGCCTACAATGAGCAGTTCTTC. It is translated as CSAPPGGTAYNEQFF.

This chain uses TRBV5-4 with TRBJ1-2; 7 nucleotides match TRBD1. The CDR3 totals 15 residues. Per the germline V gene, CDR1 is SGHNT and CDR2 is YYREEE (reference sequence). Trimming at V came to 3 bases and at J to 4 bases, leaving 9 bases not matched to a gene. The CDR3 nucleotides are TGTGCCAGCAGCTCAAAACCGGGACAGATCTATGGCTACACCTTC. It is translated as CASSSKPGQIYGYTF. Full variable domain (remainder filled in from reference TRBV5-4 and TRBJ1-2): ETGVTQSPTHLIKTRGQQVTLRCSSQSGHNTVSWYQQALGQGPQFIFQYYREEENGRGNFPPRFSGLQFPNYSSELNVNALELDDSALYLCASSSKPGQIYGYTFGSGTRLTVV.

The V and J genes are TRBV5-1 and TRBJ2-3, with TRBD2 matching 12 bases. The length of the CDR3 is 17 residues. Trimming cost V 0 bases and J 5 bases; bases outside gene matches: 7. Germline loops: CDR1 SGHRS, CDR2 YFSETQ. The CDR3 reads CASSLGATSGSIDTQYF. The CDR3 DNA reads as TGCGCCAGCAGCTTGGGGGCGACTAGCGGGAGTATAGATACGCAGTATTTT. Based on the CDR3 plus reference TRBV5-1 and TRBJ2-3, the full variable domain is KAGVTQTPRYLIKTRGQQVTLSCSPISGHRSVSWYQQTPGQGLQFLFEYFSETQRNKGNFPGRFSGRQFSNSRSEMNVSTLELGDSALYLCASSLGATSGSIDTQYFGPGTRLTVL.

This rearrangement joins TRBV6-1 to TRBJ1-2; D may be TRBD1 (5 bases). Germline loops: CDR1 MNHNS, CDR2 SASEGT. V was trimmed by 4 bases and J by 6 bases, leaving 12 bases between them. The CDR3 is 13 residues long. The CDR3 reads CASSGIDSNGYTF. The CDR3 DNA reads as TGTGCCAGCAGTGGAATAGACAGCAATGGCTACACCTTC.

The chain carries TRBV6-4 and TRBJ1-5; 7 bases line up with TRBD1. Looked up from germline, CDR1 is MRHNA and CDR2 is SNTAGT. CDR3 length: 15 residues. The junction had 5 bases not matched to a gene; V was cut back by 6 bases and J by 0 bases. This CDR3 is CASSEGADSNQPQHF. CDR3 coding DNA: TGTGCCAGCAGCGAGGGGGCAGATAGCAATCAGCCCCAGCATTTT.

The chain recombines TRBV11-1 with TRBJ2-3; D is ambiguous. CDR1 SGHAT and CDR2 FQDESV come from the germline V gene (reference sequence). The CDR3 length is 16 residues. Between the trimmed V and J ends, which lost 1 base and 0 bases, there was a span of 11 bases. The CDR3 protein is CASSLGVSTSTDTQYF. CDR3 in DNA: TGTGCCAGCAGCTTAGGTGTTTCCACTAGCACAGATACGCAGTATTTT.

By its share, this clone is medium-sized (0.01 to 0.1%). The CDR3 DNA reads as TGTGCCACCAGCGCCCCCGCCGGGACAGGGAAAGAAAAGCGGGAGGGCCCGTCCGGGGAGCTGTTTTTT. It is translated as CATSAPAGTGKEKREGPSGELFF. This chain uses TRBV15 with TRBJ2-2; D is perhaps TRBD2 (10 bases). Germline CDR1 and CDR2: LNHNV and YYDKDF (reference sequence). Trimming left V 5 bases short and J 6 bases short, with 40 bases between. The CDR3 extends over 23 amino acids.

The chain carries TRBV19 and TRBJ2-1; a weak D match, TRBD2 (5 bases). Trimming removed 2 bases at V and 9 bases at J, with 11 bases between. Germline CDR1 is LNHDA and CDR2 is SQIVND (reference sequence). The CDR3 extends over 13 amino acids. CDR3 DNA sequence: TGTGCCAGTAGTATACAAATCCGGGGTGAGCAGTTCTTC. Translated: CASSIQIRGEQFF.

This chain links TRBV28 with TRBJ2-5; 9 positions match TRBD2. Germline lookup yields CDR1 MDHEN and CDR2 SYDVKM. The CDR3 has 17 residues. Trimming removed 1 base from V and 5 bases from J; junction bases left unmatched: 11. CDR3 region: CASSLSGSGSIGETQYF. Here the CDR3 DNA reads TGTGCCAGCAGTTTATCGGGTAGCGGGAGTATTGGGGAGACCCAGTACTTC.

The chain employs TRBV11-2 and TRBJ1-2, with D maybe TRBD1 (5 bases). Germline CDR1 reads SGHAT; CDR2 reads FQNNGV. This CDR3 region has 19 residues. V lost 5 bases and J lost 8, with 33 bases in between. Written as DNA, the CDR3 is TGTGCCAGCAGCCCTATTTTTCGAACGCCCGACGCTGCAGGGCACGGCTACACCTTC. Amino acids: CASSPIFRTPDAAGHGYTF.

The chain joins TRBV7-9 to TRBJ1-2; 7 bases are a match to TRBD1. This CDR3 spans 13 amino acids. The germline CDR1 and CDR2 sequences are SEHNR and FQNEAQ (reference sequence). V dropped 5 bases and J dropped 6; count of bases not matched to a gene: 6. The CDR3 nucleotides are TGTGCCAGCAGCCCACAGGGGAATGATGGCTACACCTTC. Its translation: CASSPQGNDGYTF.

The chain is built from TRBV2 and TRBJ2-2; TRBD1 agrees at 7 bases. V lost 6 bases, J lost 5 bases, and 6 bases stayed unmatched. Germline CDR1 reads SNHLY; CDR2 reads FYNNEI. The CDR3 runs to 14 residues. DNA of the CDR3: TGTGCCAGCAGGTCACAGGGGACGACCGGGGAGCTGTTTTTT. Encoded protein: CASRSQGTTGELFF.

This rearrangement joins TRBV9 to TRBJ2-2; 9 bases align to TRBD2. Germline CDR1 reads SGDLS; CDR2 reads YYNGEE. The CDR3 length is 16 residues. Trimming cost V 0 bases and J 5 bases; bases outside gene matches: 5. CDR3 DNA sequence: TGTGCCAGCAGCGTAGCAGCGGGAGGTTTAACCGGGGAGCTGTTTTTT. Translation: CASSVAAGGLTGELFF.